This entry lists 12 T cell receptor beta chains sequenced from one sample in a study of early T cells in non-severe SARS-CoV-2 infection. MiXCR, run by TCRdb on the 5' RACE reads, gives a single entry per CDR3 protein. Here the sample spans 30,000 or so distinct CDR3 sequences, approximately 5.2% being singletons. The sequencing sample was made of whole blood. The source is an adult who was a healthcare worker with PCR-confirmed SARS-CoV-2 infection or an uninfected control (not recorded which).

This clonotype was counted at least ten times. The chain is built from TRBV6-2 or TRBV6-3 and TRBJ2-2, with a weak D call TRBD1 (5 bases). Trimming cost V 5 bases and J 5 bases, with 15 bases left between them. CDR1 MNHEY and CDR2 SVGEGT come from the germline V gene. The CDR3 consists of 15 residues. CDR3 DNA sequence: TGTGCCAGCAGTCATCCGACAGTTAGGACCGGGGAGCTGTTTTTT. It yields the protein CASSHPTVRTGELFF.

This clonotype was counted between two and nine times. The J gene is TRBJ1-6, the V gene TRBV6-5, with a weak D call TRBD1 (6 bases). With 2 bases removed from V and 7 bases from J, the gap between germline ends came to 12 bases. This CDR3 region has 15 residues. In germline, CDR1 is MNHEY, CDR2 SVGAGI. This CDR3 reads CASSYDGGANSPLHF. The CDR3 region has the DNA TGTGCCAGCAGTTACGACGGGGGGGCGAATTCACCCCTCCACTTT.

CDR3 loop: CASSPDRRGEAFF. For the CDR3, the DNA is TGTGCCAGCTCACCGGACAGGAGGGGTGAAGCTTTCTTT. The gene calls are TRBV18 and TRBJ1-1, with 7 nucleotides matching TRBD1. This CDR3 region has 13 residues. The V segment lost 3 bases and the J segment 7 bases; nucleotides outside the gene matches: 5. Per the germline V gene, CDR1 is KGHSH and CDR2 is LQKENI.

This clonotype was seen repeatedly, ten times or more. J is TRBJ2-2 and V is TRBV6-4, with D perhaps TRBD2 (6 bases). The CDR3 sequence is 14 residues long. Per the germline V gene, CDR1 is MRHNA and CDR2 is SNTAGT. Trimming removed 6 bases from V and 6 bases from J, with 14 bases in between. CDR3 sequence reads: CASSAGLEAGELFF. Written as DNA, the CDR3 is TGTGCCAGCAGCGCGGGACTTGAGGCCGGGGAGCTGTTTTTT.

This chain uses TRBV7-2 with TRBJ2-7; D unclear. Germline CDR1 reads SGHTA; CDR2 reads FQGNSA. V lost 5 bases, J lost 1 base, and 12 bases lay in between. The CDR3 is 14 amino acids. The CDR3 sequence is CASSTTSGSYEQYF. The DNA for the CDR3 is TGTGCCAGCAGCACTACGTCGGGTTCCTACGAGCAGTACTTC.

There are many counts of this clonotype. The V call is TRBV10-1, the J call TRBJ2-2, with D tentatively TRBD1 (6 bases). Germline CDR1 and CDR2: WNHNN and SYGVQD (reference sequence). There are 14 residues in the CDR3. Trimming shortened V by 8 bases and J by 2 bases, and 12 bases separated the two germline ends. CDR3 nucleotides: TGCGCCAGCCGTGGACAGACAAACACCGGGGAGCTGTTTTTT. Translation gives CASRGQTNTGELFF.

This clonotype was counted many times. This chain uses TRBV20-1 with TRBJ2-3, with D unresolved. This CDR3 comprises 14 residues. Germline V gene lookup returns CDR1 DFQATT and CDR2 SNEGSKA (reference sequence). V lost 2 bases and J 1 base, leaving 10 bases between the germline ends. CDR3 loop: CSARKKGGTDTQYF. The CDR3, as DNA: TGCAGTGCTAGAAAAAAAGGAGGCACAGATACGCAGTATTTT.

This rearrangement joins TRBV6-6 to TRBJ1-1; D not resolved. Trimming took off 7 bases at V and 4 bases at J, with 7 bases between the two ends. CDR3 size: 11 residues. Per the germline V gene, CDR1 is MNHNY and CDR2 is SVGAGI (reference sequence). CDR3 amino acids: CASIAGTEAFF. The DNA for the CDR3 is TGTGCCAGCATAGCGGGCACTGAAGCTTTCTTT.

This clonotype was detected ten times or more. The J gene is TRBJ2-1, the V gene TRBV7-2, with D perhaps being TRBD1 or TRBD2 (6 bases each). V shed 3 bases and J shed 3 bases, with 12 bases lying between them. The germline V gene encodes CDR1 SGHTA and CDR2 FQGNSA. CDR3 size: 15 residues. The DNA for the CDR3 is TGTGCCAGCAGCTTGGGGGGCGCCAACTACAATGAGCAGTTCTTC. Its protein product is CASSLGGANYNEQFF.

This clonotype has ten or more counts. The CDR3 sequence: CASKDRADSYNEQFF. For the CDR3, the DNA is TGTGCCAGCAAAGACAGGGCCGATTCCTACAATGAGCAGTTCTTC. The rearrangement links TRBV5-4 to TRBJ2-1, with 7 bases that match TRBD1. This CDR3 spans 15 amino acids. Germline V gene sequence: CDR1 SGHNT, CDR2 YYREEE (reference sequence). V trimming: 6 bases; J trimming: 1 base; junction bases outside the gene matches: 7.

This clonotype was detected ten times or more. The genes are TRBV7-6 and TRBJ2-3; no clear D. The length of the CDR3 is 14 residues. V gave up 5 bases and J gave up 4 bases, with 13 bases separating them. Looked up from germline, CDR1 is SGHVS and CDR2 is FNYEAQ. The CDR3 region is CASSRVGISDTQYF. The CDR3 nucleotides read TGTGCCAGCAGCCGTGTTGGGATCTCAGATACGCAGTATTTT.

This clonotype was counted many times. The J gene is TRBJ2-1, the V gene TRBV5-5; D gene uncertain. This CDR3 region has 15 residues. Germline assignment: CDR1 SGHKS and CDR2 YYEKEE (reference sequence). The V end was cut by 2 bases, the J end by 9 bases, with 18 bases between. The CDR3 region is CASSFREIAGGEQFF. In nucleotides, the CDR3 is TGTGCCAGCAGCTTTCGAGAGATAGCAGGTGGTGAGCAGTTCTTC. Drawing the rest from reference TRBV5-5 and TRBJ2-1, the complete variable domain is DAGVTQSPTHLIKTRGQQVTLRCSPISGHKSVSWYQQVLGQGPQFIFQYYEKEERGRGNFPDRFSARQFPNYSSELNVNALLLGDSALYLCASSFREIAGGEQFFGPGTRLTVL.